The 27 T cell receptor beta chains given below trace back to one sample, sequenced in a study of T cell repertoires in cytomegalovirus infection. TCRdb redid the calling of the reads with MiXCR, one entry per CDR3 protein. The repertoire holds 300,000 to 450,000 distinct CDR3 sequences, with roughly 18% as singletons. Sample: PBMCs. These receptors were collected from a human donor in good health (CMV status not recorded). Some clones in this sample may be carry-over from other donors' samples.

Many counts were recorded for this clonotype. The J gene is TRBJ2-1, the V gene TRBV12-3 or TRBV12-4; TRBD1 might be the D (5 bases). Trimming shortened V by 7 bases and J by 6 bases, and 10 bases separated the two germline ends. The CDR3 extends over 12 amino acids. This CDR3 reads CASNDRGNEQFF. CDR3 bases: TGTGCCAGCAACGATAGGGGCAATGAGCAGTTCTTC.

Ten or more counts support this clonotype. The CDR3 DNA sequence: TGTGCCAGCAGACGGACAGGGGTCTATTTCGGAAACACCATATATTTT. This sequence encodes CASRRTGVYFGNTIYF. The V call is TRBV2, the J call TRBJ1-3; 9 bases align to TRBD1. CDR3 length: 16 residues. V lost 6 bases to trimming and J lost 4 bases; unmatched junction nucleotides: 10. CDR1 and CDR2 from the germline V gene are SNHLY and FYNNEI. Drawing the rest from reference TRBV2 and TRBJ1-3, the complete variable domain is EPEVTQTPSHQVTQMGQEVILRCVPISNHLYFYWYRQILGQKVEFLVSFYNNEISEKSEIFDDQFSVERPDGSNFTLKIRSTKLEDSAMYFCASRRTGVYFGNTIYFGEGSWLTVV.

V and J are TRBV27 and TRBJ2-3; the D gene is possibly TRBD1 (5 bases). The ends were cut back, 6 bases at V and 4 bases at J, with 17 bases in the middle. The CDR3 covers 15 residues. CDR1 is MNHEY and CDR2 is SMNVEV in the germline V gene (reference sequence). The CDR3: CASSNSRLGPDTQYF. CDR3 bases: TGTGCCAGCAGCAATAGTCGGTTGGGGCCAGATACGCAGTATTTT.

A few counts support this clonotype. The chain combines TRBV6-5 with TRBJ2-1; a possible D gene is TRBD1 (7 bases). The V and J ends lost 8 bases and 5 bases respectively, with 22 bases between them. CDR3 length equals 16 residues. Germline V gene data show CDR1 as MNHEY and CDR2 as SVGAGI. CDR3 region: CASATYWAGQNNEQFF. CDR3 DNA: TGTGCCAGCGCGACCTACTGGGCGGGACAGAACAATGAGCAGTTCTTC.

The J gene is TRBJ2-2, the V gene TRBV11-2; D assignment may be TRBD1 or TRBD2 (5 bases each). Trimming pared 4 bases from V and 6 bases from J, leaving 15 bases between. This CDR3 region has 15 residues. Germline CDR1 reads SGHAT; CDR2 reads FQNNGV. In DNA, the CDR3 is TGTGCCAGCAGCTCAACTATGGGACGTTCCGGGGAGCTGTTTTTT. This codes for CASSSTMGRSGELFF.

The chain links TRBV12-3 or TRBV12-4 to TRBJ1-6; the D is unclear. Trimming left V 2 bases short and J 0 bases short, with 5 bases between. The CDR3 is made up of 15 amino acids. The CDR3 sequence is CASSLRISYNSPLHF. The CDR3 DNA is TGTGCCAGCAGTTTACGAATCTCCTATAATTCACCCCTCCACTTT.

This clonotype has a count of ten or more. The V and J genes are TRBV7-2 and TRBJ2-1; D possibly uses TRBD1 or TRBD2 (5 bases each). CDR3 size: 14 residues. Per the germline V gene, CDR1 is SGHTA and CDR2 is FQGNSA. Deletions cut 6 bases from V and 3 bases from J, with 12 bases between. In DNA, the CDR3 is TGTGCCAGCAGTTCCCCGGGGCTCTACAATGAGCAGTTCTTC. This sequence encodes CASSSPGLYNEQFF.

This clonotype was observed at least ten times. The rearrangement uses TRBV7-2 and TRBJ2-2; D might be TRBD2 (5 bases). V was cut by 8 bases and J by 5 bases, with 21 bases left in between. This CDR3 region has 16 residues. Germline-derived CDR1 and CDR2 are SGHTA and FQGNSA. Here the CDR3 DNA reads TGTGCCAGCGAATTAATTGACTACCGTGGGACCGGGGAGCTGTTTTTT. Its protein product is CASELIDYRGTGELFF.

This clonotype was observed many times. J is TRBJ1-1 and V is TRBV7-8, with D possibly being TRBD1 (6 bases). Germline CDR1 reads SGHVS; CDR2 reads FQNEAQ. Trimming pared 5 bases from V and 5 bases from J, leaving 18 bases between. CDR3 length: 15 amino acids. CDR3 residues: CASSRRRGLRTEAFF. The CDR3 DNA reads TGTGCCAGCAGCCGGAGGAGGGGGTTAAGGACTGAAGCTTTCTTT.

The chain combines TRBV18 with TRBJ1-1; D remains unclear. This CDR3 is 15 amino acids long. With 3 bases removed from V and 0 bases from J, the gap between germline ends came to 11 bases. The germline CDR1 and CDR2 sequences are KGHSH and LQKENI. DNA of the CDR3: TGTGCCAGCTCACCGGTCAGTACGATGAACACTGAAGCTTTCTTT. Translating gives CASSPVSTMNTEAFF.

This sequence joins TRBV7-8 and TRBJ2-3; a weak D match, TRBD1 (6 bases). The CDR3 spans 15 residues. The germline V and J ends were trimmed by 1 base and 1 base, with 9 bases remaining between them. From germline, CDR1 is SGHVS and CDR2 FQNEAQ. The CDR3 nucleotides read TGTGCCAGCAGCTTAGGGGGGCCCCGCACAGATACGCAGTATTTT. It is translated as CASSLGGPRTDTQYF.

The chain couples TRBV27 to TRBJ1-2; 8 bases line up with TRBD1. Germline values: CDR1 MNHEY, CDR2 SMNVEV (reference sequence). CDR3 length: 17 amino acids. Trimming at V came to 7 bases and at J to 1 base, leaving 14 bases not matched to a gene. CDR3: CASTPRTGNGYNYGYTF. In nucleotides, the CDR3 is TGTGCCAGCACCCCCCGGACAGGGAATGGCTATAACTATGGCTACACCTTC.

This clonotype was recorded at least ten times. The chain employs TRBV7-2 and TRBJ2-2; maybe TRBD2 (6 bases). The germline V gene encodes CDR1 SGHTA and CDR2 FQGNSA. Trimming pared 0 bases from V and 3 bases from J, leaving 11 bases between. This CDR3 comprises 16 residues. CDR3 protein: CASSLAGGFDTGELFF. CDR3 bases: TGTGCCAGCAGCTTAGCGGGAGGTTTCGACACCGGGGAGCTGTTTTTT.

The V gene is TRBV4-1, the J gene TRBJ2-7, with a tentative D call TRBD2 (6 bases). V lost 0 bases and J lost 4, with 7 bases in between. Germline assignment: CDR1 MGHRA and CDR2 YSYEKL. This CDR3 is built from 13 residues. This CDR3 is CASSQDAGYEQYF. Written as DNA, the CDR3 is TGCGCCAGCAGCCAAGATGCGGGGTACGAGCAGTACTTC.

Ten or more counts support this clonotype. The chain has TRBV12-3 or TRBV12-4 and TRBJ2-7, with TRBD1 identical over 9 bases. J was trimmed by 4 bases and V by 5 bases; bases with no gene match: 6. The CDR3 totals 14 residues. CDR3 in DNA: TGTGCCAGCAGTATTCAGGACAGGGGATACGAGCAGTACTTC. Amino acids: CASSIQDRGYEQYF.

This clonotype showed up many times. The V and J genes are TRBV25-1 and TRBJ1-2; D not certain. Germline V lookup: CDR1 MGHDK, CDR2 SYGVNS. The CDR3 length is 13 residues. V lost 7 bases and J 0 bases, leaving 9 bases between the germline ends. Here the CDR3 reads CASTHDPNYGYTF. CDR3 DNA sequence: TGTGCCAGCACGCACGACCCTAACTATGGCTACACCTTC.

Concerning this clonotype: This may be a read error, as it is one base from a much larger clone. The chain joins TRBV7-8 to TRBJ1-6; a possible D gene is TRBD1 (6 bases). This CDR3 is 17 amino acids long. V gave up 5 bases and J gave up 9 bases, with 23 bases separating them. Germline assignment: CDR1 SGHVS and CDR2 FQNEAQ. DNA of the CDR3: TGTGCCAGCAGCACCTATTCAGGGGACCTGCACGGTTCACCCCTCCACTTT. Amino acids: CASSTYSGDLHGSPLHF.

This rearrangement joins TRBV27 to TRBJ1-1, with D uncertain. V was trimmed by 2 bases and J by 2 bases, leaving 9 bases between them. The germline gives CDR1 MNHEY, CDR2 SMNVEV (reference sequence). The CDR3 loop spans 14 amino acids. CDR3 DNA sequence: TGTGCCAGCAGTTTACTGGCCAGCAACACTGAAGCTTTCTTT. Protein: CASSLLASNTEAFF.

V is TRBV5-1 and J is TRBJ2-1; possibly TRBD1 for D (5 bases). CDR1 is SGHRS and CDR2 is YFSETQ in the germline V gene. This CDR3 is 14 amino acids long. V was trimmed by 0 bases and J by 5 bases, leaving 9 bases between them. The CDR3 spells CASSLGDSHNEQFF. In DNA form, the CDR3 reads TGCGCCAGCAGCTTGGGAGACAGCCACAATGAGCAGTTCTTC.

The chain links TRBV20-1 to TRBJ2-3; 9 bases line up with TRBD1. This CDR3 is built from 16 residues. The V gene's germline CDR1 is DFQATT and CDR2 SNEGSKA (reference sequence). The V gene end was trimmed by 3 bases and the J gene end by 4 bases; junction bases not matched to a gene: 11. The CDR3 loop is CSASPYRDRDADTQYF. The CDR3, as DNA: TGCAGTGCTAGCCCTTACCGGGACAGGGACGCAGATACGCAGTATTTT.

This clonotype occurred a few times. J is TRBJ2-7 and V is TRBV6-5; a possible D gene is TRBD1 (5 bases). Germline lookup yields CDR1 MNHEY and CDR2 SVGAGI. V lost 6 bases, J lost 4 bases, and 16 bases lay in between. The CDR3 extends over 14 amino acids. In DNA form, the CDR3 reads TGTGCCAGCAGGCAGGGTTACAGTCGGTACGAGCAGTACTTC. This encodes CASRQGYSRYEQYF.

The chain uses TRBV7-2 and TRBJ1-1; no firm D call. Trimming cost V 3 bases and J 1 base, with 9 bases left between them. The CDR3 covers 14 residues. Germline V gene sequence: CDR1 SGHTA, CDR2 FQGNSA. The CDR3 nucleotides read TGTGCCAGCAGCTTTTTCCTCACGAACACTGAAGCTTTCTTT. The encoded protein is CASSFFLTNTEAFF.

This clonotype was seen many times. V gene TRBV12-3 or TRBV12-4 combines with J gene TRBJ2-1, with 7 bases matching TRBD2. This CDR3 comprises 16 residues. V gave up 7 bases and J gave up 9 bases; unmatched junction bases: 18. CDR3 DNA sequence: TGTGCCAGCAACACGCGGGACTATGGAAAGGCGGGTGAGCAGTTCTTC. Its translation is CASNTRDYGKAGEQFF.

This clonotype was detected only a few times. V and J are TRBV4-3 and TRBJ2-3, with TRBD1 identical over 8 bases. Germline V gives CDR1 LGHNA, CDR2 YSLEER. V was clipped by 5 bases and J by 4 bases; unmatched bases: 2. The CDR3 runs to 13 residues. The CDR3 sequence is CASSAGGPDTQYF. The DNA for the CDR3 is TGCGCCAGCAGCGCAGGGGGCCCAGATACGCAGTATTTT.

Only a few counts were recorded for this clonotype. J is TRBJ2-1 and V is TRBV7-2; D is uncertain. This CDR3 is built from 13 residues. The V gene lost 5 bases and the J gene lost 4 bases, with 9 bases spanning the gap. Germline CDR1 is SGHTA and CDR2 is FQGNSA. This chain's CDR3 is CASSTDGYNEQFF. In DNA, the CDR3 is TGTGCCAGCAGCACCGACGGATACAATGAGCAGTTCTTC.

The table lists this clonotype with many counts. The chain has TRBV12-3 or TRBV12-4 and TRBJ1-2, with D perhaps matching TRBD1 (6 bases). The CDR3 is made up of 14 amino acids. The V end lost 3 bases, the J end lost 6 bases, and 14 bases lay between the germline ends. CDR3 DNA: TGTGCCAGCAGTTTTACGTACAGGGTCGATGGCTACACCTTC. It is translated as CASSFTYRVDGYTF.

This clonotype showed up just a few times. The chain uses TRBV5-1 and TRBJ2-5; D tentatively fits TRBD1 or TRBD2 (6 bases each). The CDR3 runs 15 residues. V dropped 4 bases and J dropped 4 bases, with 17 bases sitting between them. CDR1 and CDR2 (germline): SGHRS, YFSETQ. CDR3 DNA sequence: TGCGCCAGCAGCCTGAACGGGGGCAGGGGAGAGACCCAGTACTTC. Translated, it gives CASSLNGGRGETQYF.